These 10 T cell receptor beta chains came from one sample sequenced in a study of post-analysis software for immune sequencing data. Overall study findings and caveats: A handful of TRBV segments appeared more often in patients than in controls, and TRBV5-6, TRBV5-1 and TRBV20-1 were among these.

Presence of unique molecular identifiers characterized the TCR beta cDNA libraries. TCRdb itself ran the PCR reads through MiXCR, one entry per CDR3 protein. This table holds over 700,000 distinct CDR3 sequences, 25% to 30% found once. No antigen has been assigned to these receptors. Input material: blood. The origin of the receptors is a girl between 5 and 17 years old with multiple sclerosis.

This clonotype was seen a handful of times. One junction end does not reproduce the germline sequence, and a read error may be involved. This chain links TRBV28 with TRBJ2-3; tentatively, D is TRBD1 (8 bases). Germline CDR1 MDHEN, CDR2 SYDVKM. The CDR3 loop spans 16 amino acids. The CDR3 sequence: CASSGKQGGWADTQYF. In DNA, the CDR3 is TGCGCCAGCAGTGGGAAACAGGGGGGGTGGGCAGATACGCAGTATTTT.

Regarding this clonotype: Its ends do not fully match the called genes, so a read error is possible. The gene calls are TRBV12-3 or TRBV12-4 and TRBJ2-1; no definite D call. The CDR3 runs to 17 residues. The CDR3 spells CASSPPRRFSSHNEQFF. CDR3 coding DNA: TGTGCCAGCAGTCCACCCAGGCGGTTTAGCTCCCACAATGAGCAGTTCTTC.

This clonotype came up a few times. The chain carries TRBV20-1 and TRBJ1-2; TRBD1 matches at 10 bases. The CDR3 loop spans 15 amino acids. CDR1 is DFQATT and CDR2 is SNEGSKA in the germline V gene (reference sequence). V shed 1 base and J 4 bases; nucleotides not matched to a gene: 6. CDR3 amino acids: CSARVRDRGIYGYTF. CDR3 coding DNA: TGCAGTGCTAGAGTTCGGGACAGGGGAATCTATGGCTACACCTTC.

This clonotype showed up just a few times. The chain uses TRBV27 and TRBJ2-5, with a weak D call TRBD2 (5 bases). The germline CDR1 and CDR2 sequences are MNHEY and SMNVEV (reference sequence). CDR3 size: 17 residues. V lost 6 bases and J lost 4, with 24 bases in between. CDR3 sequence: CASSPRPVGYGGETQYF. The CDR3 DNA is TGTGCCAGCAGCCCCCGCCCGGTTGGTTACGGAGGAGAGACCCAGTACTTC.

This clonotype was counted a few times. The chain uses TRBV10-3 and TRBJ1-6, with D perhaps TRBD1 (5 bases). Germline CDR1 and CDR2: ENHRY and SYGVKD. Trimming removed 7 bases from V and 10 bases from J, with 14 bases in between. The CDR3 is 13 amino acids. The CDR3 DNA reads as TGTGCCATCAACGGGCAGGGCGACTCACCCCTCCACTTT. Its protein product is CAINGQGDSPLHF.

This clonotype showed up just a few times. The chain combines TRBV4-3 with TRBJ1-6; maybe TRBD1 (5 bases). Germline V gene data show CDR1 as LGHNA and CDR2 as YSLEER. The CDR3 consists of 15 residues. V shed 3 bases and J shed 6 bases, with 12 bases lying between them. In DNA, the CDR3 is TGCGCCAGCAGCCACTCCCGGGACCCTAATTCACCCCTCCACTTT. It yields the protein CASSHSRDPNSPLHF.

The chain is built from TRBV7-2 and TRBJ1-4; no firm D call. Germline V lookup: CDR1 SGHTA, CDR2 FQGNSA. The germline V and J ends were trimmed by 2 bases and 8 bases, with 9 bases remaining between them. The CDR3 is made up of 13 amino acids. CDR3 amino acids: CASSLKGLEKLFF. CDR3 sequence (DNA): TGTGCCAGCAGCTTAAAAGGGCTCGAAAAACTGTTTTTT.

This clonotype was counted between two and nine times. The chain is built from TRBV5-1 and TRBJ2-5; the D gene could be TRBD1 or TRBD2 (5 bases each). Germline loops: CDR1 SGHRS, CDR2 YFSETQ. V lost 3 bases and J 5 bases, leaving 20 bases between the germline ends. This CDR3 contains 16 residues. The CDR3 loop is CASSSPDRDLWETQYF. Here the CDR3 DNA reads TGCGCCAGCAGCTCGCCAGACCGGGACCTCTGGGAGACCCAGTACTTC.

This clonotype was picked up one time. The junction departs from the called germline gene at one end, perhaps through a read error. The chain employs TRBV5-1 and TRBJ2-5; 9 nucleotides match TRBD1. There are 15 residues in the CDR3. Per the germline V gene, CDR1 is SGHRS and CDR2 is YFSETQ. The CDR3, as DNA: TGCGCCAGTAGCTTGCGGACAGGGGAGGGAGAGACCCAGTACTTC. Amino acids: CASSLRTGEGETQYF.

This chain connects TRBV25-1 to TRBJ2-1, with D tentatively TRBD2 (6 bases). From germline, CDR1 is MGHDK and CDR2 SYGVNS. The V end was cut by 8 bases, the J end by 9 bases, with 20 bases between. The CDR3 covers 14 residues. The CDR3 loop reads CASSSLTSTLEQFF. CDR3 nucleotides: TGTGCCAGCTCTTCTCTAACTAGCACCCTTGAGCAGTTCTTC.